Below, 20 T cell receptor beta chains from the same sample are listed, as sequenced in a study of T cell changes during pregnancy in multiple sclerosis. Profiled with immunoSEQ multiplex PCR; TCRdb holds only in-frame clones, not every one. The table includes tens of thousands of clones, 93% detected once. The specimen was CD8+ T cells from peripheral blood mononuclear cells, collected in the third trimester of pregnancy. The receptors come from a female donor with multiple sclerosis, enrolled in a pregnancy study.

CDR3 nucleotide sequence: TGTGCCAGTAGTCCCCCCCTCGCTAGCGGGATGGCTCGCGAGCAGTACTTC. Amino acids: CASSPPLASGMAREQYF. The chain couples TRBV19 to TRBJ2-7, with 9 bases that match TRBD2. V was clipped by 5 bases and J by 6 bases; unmatched bases: 17. Germline V gives CDR1 LNHDA, CDR2 SQIVND (reference sequence). The CDR3 is made up of 17 amino acids.

In its sample, this clone was seen once. V gene TRBV11-2 combines with J gene TRBJ1-1, with D possibly TRBD1 on 6 matching bases. Trimming pared 1 base from V and 2 bases from J, leaving 11 bases between. The CDR3 totals 15 residues. Germline values: CDR1 SGHAT, CDR2 FQNNGV. The CDR3 bases are TGTGCCAGCAGCTTAGGGTGGACAGTAAACACTGAAGCTTTCTTT. It translates to CASSLGWTVNTEAFF.

V usage is TRBV6-1 and J usage is TRBJ2-1; D ambiguous. Trimming pared 3 bases from V and 0 bases from J, leaving 3 bases between. Germline V lookup: CDR1 MNHNS, CDR2 SASEGT. The CDR3 contains 13 residues. As DNA, the CDR3 is TGTGCCAGCAGTGATAGCTCCTACAATGAGCAGTTCTTC. It codes for CASSDSSYNEQFF.

The chain employs TRBV6-5 and TRBJ2-7, with 7 bases identical to TRBD1. The germline CDR1 and CDR2 sequences are MNHEY and SVGAGI. The CDR3 runs to 16 residues. The junction had 9 bases not matched to a gene; V was cut back by 2 bases and J by 2 bases. The chain's CDR3 is CASSYAHDRVTYEQYF. Written as DNA, the CDR3 is TGTGCCAGCAGTTACGCCCACGACAGGGTAACCTACGAGCAGTACTTC.

The chain links TRBV29-1 to TRBJ1-2; D call uncertain. V was cut by 3 bases and J by 3 bases, with 20 bases left in between. The CDR3 sequence is 16 residues long. Germline V gene data show CDR1 as SQVTM and CDR2 as ANQGSEA. The CDR3 is CSVDVGSSPFDYGYTF. CDR3 bases: TGCAGCGTTGATGTTGGGAGTTCTCCCTTCGACTATGGCTACACCTTC.

The V call is TRBV9, the J call TRBJ2-3; 10 nucleotides match TRBD2. Germline V CDR1 and CDR2: SGDLS, YYNGEE. This CDR3 has 17 amino acids. J was trimmed by 2 bases and V by 4 bases; bases with no gene match: 10. For the CDR3, the DNA is TGTGCCAGCAGCCCCGGACTAGCGGTTTATCCCACAGATACGCAGTATTTT. Amino acids: CASSPGLAVYPTDTQYF.

In DNA, the CDR3 is TGTGCCAGCAGTTTATTAGGAGGGTCGAGCAATCAGCCCCAGCATTTT. Translating it yields CASSLLGGSSNQPQHF. The chain carries TRBV27 and TRBJ1-5; D call uncertain. The V gene lost 1 base and the J gene lost 1 base, with 11 bases spanning the gap. Looked up from germline, CDR1 is MNHEY and CDR2 is SMNVEV (reference sequence). The CDR3 is made up of 16 amino acids.

J is TRBJ2-1 and V is TRBV4-1, with D possibly being TRBD2 (6 bases). CDR3 size: 15 residues. Germline assignment: CDR1 MGHRA and CDR2 YSYEKL. V lost 5 bases and J lost 6, with 17 bases in between. Here the CDR3 DNA reads TGCGCCAGCAGCACCCATTTGGGCGGGGCCAATGAGCAGTTCTTC. As protein: CASSTHLGGANEQFF.

This chain connects TRBV6-6 to TRBJ1-3; 7 nucleotides line up with TRBD1. The CDR3 is made up of 13 amino acids. Germline CDR1 is MNHNY and CDR2 is SVGAGI (reference sequence). Trimming at V came to 8 bases and at J to 2 bases, leaving 3 bases not matched to a gene. This CDR3 is CASHQGAGNTIYF. The CDR3 DNA sequence: TGTGCCAGCCACCAGGGGGCTGGAAACACCATATATTTT.

The genes are TRBV27 and TRBJ2-7, with a tentative D call TRBD1 (6 bases). This CDR3 comprises 14 residues. CDR1 and CDR2 (germline): MNHEY, SMNVEV (reference sequence). Trimming stripped 3 bases from V and 4 bases from J, with 13 bases between. CDR3 nucleotide sequence: TGTGCCAGCAGTTTCGCGGACAGCAATTACGAGCAGTACTTC. Its translation is CASSFADSNYEQYF.

The chain links TRBV27 to TRBJ2-7; the D is unclear. This CDR3 has 11 residues. Between the trimmed V and J ends, which lost 4 bases and 6 bases, there was a span of 7 bases. From germline, CDR1 is MNHEY and CDR2 SMNVEV (reference sequence). The CDR3 coding sequence is TGTGCCAGCAGTTCCGGTCCCGAGCAGTACTTC. This sequence encodes CASSSGPEQYF.

CDR3 DNA sequence: TGTGCCAGCAGTTACTCAGTCGGGATGAACACTGAAGCTTTCTTT. Translated, it gives CASSYSVGMNTEAFF. The chain combines TRBV6-6 with TRBJ1-1; D gene ambiguous. CDR3 length: 15 residues. V was pared by 0 bases and J by 0 bases, with 8 bases between. Germline values: CDR1 MNHNY, CDR2 SVGAGI (reference sequence).

The CDR3 nucleotides read TGTGCCAGCAGCCCAGTGTCAACGGGAGGGCCTCTTAATGAGCAGTTCTTC. Translating gives CASSPVSTGGPLNEQFF. J is TRBJ2-1 and V is TRBV9; TRBD2 aligns across 8 bases. Looked up from germline, CDR1 is SGDLS and CDR2 is YYNGEE. There are 17 residues in the CDR3. The V segment lost 4 bases and the J segment 7 bases; nucleotides outside the gene matches: 16.

The chain carries TRBV5-1 and TRBJ2-1, with 10 bases lining up with TRBD2. V was clipped by 2 bases and J by 4 bases; unmatched bases: 6. The CDR3 totals 16 residues. In germline, CDR1 is SGHRS, CDR2 YFSETQ. The CDR3 DNA reads as TGCGCCAGCAGCTTCGCCCTAGCGGGAGCGTACAATGAGCAGTTCTTC. This gives the protein CASSFALAGAYNEQFF. Full variable domain (outside the CDR3, taken from reference TRBV5-1 and TRBJ2-1): KAGVTQTPRYLIKTRGQQVTLSCSPISGHRSVSWYQQTPGQGLQFLFEYFSETQRNKGNFPGRFSGRQFSNSRSEMNVSTLELGDSALYLCASSFALAGAYNEQFFGPGTRLTVL.

The CDR3 sequence is CASSGREDHNEQFF. The CDR3 DNA sequence: TGTGCCAGCAGTGGAAGAGAGGATCACAATGAGCAGTTCTTC. J is TRBJ2-1 and V is TRBV6-4; D unclear. This CDR3 comprises 14 residues. Looked up from germline, CDR1 is MRHNA and CDR2 is SNTAGT. V gave up 4 bases and J gave up 5 bases, with 12 bases separating them.

This clone was observed once. This chain links TRBV27 with TRBJ2-7; 10 nucleotides agree with TRBD2. The trim removed 4 bases at V and 6 bases at J, leaving 15 bases unmatched. This CDR3 region has 17 residues. The germline V gene has CDR1 MNHEY and CDR2 SMNVEV (reference sequence). The CDR3 DNA sequence: TGTGCCAGCAGTTCCCGTTTAAGCGGGAGGGCCCTCGGCGAGCAGTACTTC. It codes for CASSSRLSGRALGEQYF.

The chain recombines TRBV28 with TRBJ2-7, with D tentatively TRBD1 (5 bases). Germline CDR1 MDHEN, CDR2 SYDVKM. V was clipped by 8 bases and J by 2 bases, with 10 bases between them. This CDR3 has 12 amino acids. CDR3 nucleotides: TGTGCCAGCGGGCGACAGACCTACGAGCAGTACTTC. Protein product: CASGRQTYEQYF.

The chain couples TRBV11-2 to TRBJ2-7, with 11 bases that match TRBD2. Germline-derived CDR1 and CDR2 are SGHAT and FQNNGV. The CDR3 has 16 amino acids. The V and J ends lost 5 bases and 2 bases, in that order; junction bases with no gene match: 8. The CDR3 DNA is TGTGCCAGCAGCCGCTCGTCGGGACTAGCGGCCTACGAGCAGTACTTC. It specifies CASSRSSGLAAYEQYF.

The genes are TRBV7-9 and TRBJ2-2, with D possibly TRBD2 on 6 matching bases. The V and J ends lost 7 bases and 7 bases respectively, with 16 bases between them. This CDR3 spans 14 amino acids. Looked up from germline, CDR1 is SEHNR and CDR2 is FQNEAQ (reference sequence). CDR3 amino acids: CASTWERADGELFF. CDR3 nucleotide sequence: TGTGCCAGCACTTGGGAGCGGGCCGACGGGGAGCTGTTTTTT.

This clone was observed a handful of times. Other DNA sequences in the same sample also yield this CDR3. The gene calls are TRBV19 and TRBJ1-1, with D possibly matching TRBD1 (5 bases). Trimming pared 7 bases from V and 1 base from J, leaving 7 bases between. CDR3 length equals 12 residues. Per the germline V gene, CDR1 is LNHDA and CDR2 is SQIVND (reference sequence). The CDR3 loop reads CASTTGNTEAFF. In nucleotides, the CDR3 is TGTGCCAGTACCACAGGGAACACTGAAGCTTTCTTT.